The 9 T cell receptor beta chains below come from one sample, sequenced in a study of T cell responses to AZD1222 COVID-19 vaccine. The table came from immunoSEQ multiplex PCR; TCRdb's copy has only in-frame clones and leaves some out. The sample holds tens of thousands of clones, under 90% seen once. Sequencing used peripheral blood, obtained 28 days after the second AZD1222 dose. These receptor sequences come from an adult who received the AZD1222 COVID-19 vaccine.

This clone appeared a few times. The gene calls are TRBV5-1 and TRBJ2-1; D is unresolved. The CDR3 consists of 15 residues. Germline values: CDR1 SGHRS, CDR2 YFSETQ. The ends were cut back, 0 bases at V and 6 bases at J, with 13 bases in the middle. The DNA of the CDR3 is TGCGCCAGCAGCTTGGCCCCCCTGGAGAGCAATGAGCAGTTCTTC. Its protein product is CASSLAPLESNEQFF.

This clone was counted once. J is TRBJ2-7 and V is TRBV6-5; D tentatively reads TRBD1 or TRBD2 (5 bases each). Between the trimmed V and J ends, which lost 8 bases and 4 bases, there was a span of 15 bases. This CDR3 is built from 13 residues. Germline V gene data show CDR1 as MNHEY and CDR2 as SVGAGI. CDR3 coding DNA: TGTGCCAGCGTTAGGGACCAACAATACGAGCAGTACTTC. It specifies CASVRDQQYEQYF.

The V and J genes are TRBV9 and TRBJ1-1; D gene uncertain. Germline V gene data show CDR1 as SGDLS and CDR2 as YYNGEE. The V gene lost 3 bases and the J gene lost 0 bases, with 6 bases spanning the gap. The CDR3 has 13 amino acids. The CDR3 nucleotides are TGTGCCAGCAGCGAACTGGTGAACACTGAAGCTTTCTTT. It specifies CASSELVNTEAFF.

The CDR3: CASSLGVVGSGNTIYF. The CDR3 DNA follows: TGTGCCAGCAGCTTAGGGGTAGTCGGATCTGGAAACACCATATATTTT. The V call is TRBV11-2, the J call TRBJ1-3; D is uncertain. Germline assignment: CDR1 SGHAT and CDR2 FQNNGV. The CDR3 has 16 amino acids. V was cut by 1 base and J by 1 base, with 11 bases left in between.

DNA of the CDR3: TGTGCCAGCAGCCGTGAGTGGGAGCAGTACTTC. It is translated as CASSREWEQYF. The chain uses TRBV28 and TRBJ2-7; D is uncertain. Germline V gene lookup returns CDR1 MDHEN and CDR2 SYDVKM. The CDR3 extends over 11 amino acids. Trimming removed 6 bases at V and 7 bases at J, with 10 bases between. Together with reference TRBV28 and TRBJ2-7, the CDR3 gives the full variable domain: DVKVTQSSRYLVKRTGEKVFLECVQDMDHENMFWYRQDPGLGLRLIYFSYDVKMKEKGDIPEGYSVSREKKERFSLILESASTNQTSMYLCASSREWEQYFGPGTRLTVT.

This clone was observed a few times. The chain combines TRBV7-2 with TRBJ1-2; 8 bases map to TRBD1. J gave up 8 bases and V 2 bases, and 7 bases lay outside the gene matches. Germline V gives CDR1 SGHTA, CDR2 FQGNSA. This CDR3 comprises 14 residues. CDR3 in DNA: TGTGCCAGCAGCTTACAGCCAGGGGGCGCAGGCTACACCTTC. Its protein product is CASSLQPGGAGYTF.

The chain links TRBV28 to TRBJ2-7, with D tentatively TRBD2 (6 bases). This CDR3 is built from 13 residues. Trimming left V 5 bases short and J 7 bases short, with 15 bases between. Germline lookup yields CDR1 MDHEN and CDR2 SYDVKM. The CDR3 DNA is TGTGCCAGCAGTAGGGGACTTGATTGGGAGCAGTACTTC. This codes for CASSRGLDWEQYF.

This clone appeared a single time. The chain has TRBV21-1 and TRBJ2-3; the D segment call TRBD2 is taken from the table without a DNA check. TRBV21-1 represents a pseudogene. CDR3 length: 15 amino acids. For the CDR3, the DNA is TGTGCCAGCAATAAAAGAACGAGATACACAGATACGCAGTATTTT. Its translation is CASNKRTRYTDTQYF.

This rearrangement joins TRBV6-1 to TRBJ2-1; D is tentatively TRBD1 or TRBD2 (6 bases each). The CDR3 loop spans 15 amino acids. Trimming took 2 bases from V and 6 from J, leaving 14 bases between them. Germline V CDR1 and CDR2: MNHNS, SASEGT. CDR3 nucleotide sequence: TGTGCCAGCAGTGAACTGAGGGGGGCCCGCAATGAGCAGTTCTTC. As protein: CASSELRGARNEQFF.